This T cell receptor (beta chain) was profiled in a study of blood T cells in healthy people across ages. General study points: TCR beta diversity, measured per million T cells, fell in a roughly linear way with age. The study found TCR beta diversity correlated strongly with naive T cell percentage.

The J segment lost 7 bases and the V segment lost 0 bases, leaving 4 bases of the junction unmatched. Germline V gene lookup returns CDR1 SGHDT and CDR2 YYEEEE. The CDR3 is 15 residues long. Comments on this clonotype: Its antigen is still unknown.

Together with a sample-barcoded 5' primer, a J-beta primer mix was included in a second PCR lasting roughly 7 to 11 cycles. A single record per CDR3 protein comes from TCRdb applying MiXCR to the 5' RACE reads. Here the sample spans over 950,000 distinct CDR3 sequences, approximately 50% being singletons. This clonotype originated in a woman aged 55-70 years in good health. Sequenced input: blood. The V call is TRBV5-6, the J call TRBJ2-1; 10 nucleotides agree with TRBD2. The CDR3 sequence is CASSLGTSGWNEQFF. CDR3 bases: TGTGCCAGCAGCTTGGGGACTAGCGGTTGGAATGAGCAGTTCTTC. The full variable domain, rest sourced from reference TRBV5-6 and TRBJ2-1, is DAGVTQSPTHLIKTRGQQVTLRCSPKSGHDTVSWYQQALGQGPQFIFQYYEEEERQRGNFPDRFSGHQFPNYSSELNVNALLLGDSALYLCASSLGTSGWNEQFFGPGTRLTVL.